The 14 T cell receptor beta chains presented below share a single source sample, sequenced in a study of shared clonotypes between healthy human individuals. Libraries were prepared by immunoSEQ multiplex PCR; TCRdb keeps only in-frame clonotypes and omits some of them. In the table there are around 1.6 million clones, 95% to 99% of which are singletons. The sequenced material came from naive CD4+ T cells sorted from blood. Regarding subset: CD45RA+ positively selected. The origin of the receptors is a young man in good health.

The CDR3 DNA follows: TGTGCCAGCAGATCGGGACTAGCGGTGACCTACGAGCAGTACTTC. Its protein product is CASRSGLAVTYEQYF. The chain links TRBV28 to TRBJ2-7; TRBD2 matches 11 bases. V was pared by 6 bases and J by 2 bases, with 6 bases of the junction left unmatched. CDR1 is MDHEN, CDR2 SYDVKM, per germline. The CDR3 covers 15 residues.

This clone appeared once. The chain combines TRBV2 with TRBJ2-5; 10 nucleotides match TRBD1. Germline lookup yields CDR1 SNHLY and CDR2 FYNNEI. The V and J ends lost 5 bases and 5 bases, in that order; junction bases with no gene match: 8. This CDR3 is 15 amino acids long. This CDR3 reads CASSRPRTGGETQYF. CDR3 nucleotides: TGTGCCAGCAGTAGACCCCGGACAGGGGGGGAGACCCAGTACTTC.

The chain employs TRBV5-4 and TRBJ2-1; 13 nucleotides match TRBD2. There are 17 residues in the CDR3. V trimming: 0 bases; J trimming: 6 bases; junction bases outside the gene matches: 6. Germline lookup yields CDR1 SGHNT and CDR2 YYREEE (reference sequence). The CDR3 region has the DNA TGTGCCAGCAGCTTGGGGGGACTAGCGGGAAATATCAATGAGCAGTTCTTC. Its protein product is CASSLGGLAGNINEQFF.

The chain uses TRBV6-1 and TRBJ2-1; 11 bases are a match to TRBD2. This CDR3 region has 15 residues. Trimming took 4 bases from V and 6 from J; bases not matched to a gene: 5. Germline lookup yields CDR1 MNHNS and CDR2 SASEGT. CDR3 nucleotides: TGTGCCAGCAGTGGAACTAGCGGGAGACCCAATGAGCAGTTCTTC. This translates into CASSGTSGRPNEQFF.

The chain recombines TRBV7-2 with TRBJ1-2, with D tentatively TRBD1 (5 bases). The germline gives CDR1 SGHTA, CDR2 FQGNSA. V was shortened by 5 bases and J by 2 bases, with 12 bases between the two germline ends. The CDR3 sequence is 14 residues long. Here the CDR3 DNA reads TGTGCCAGCAGCCAACAGACAGAGAACTATGGCTACACCTTC. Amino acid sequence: CASSQQTENYGYTF.

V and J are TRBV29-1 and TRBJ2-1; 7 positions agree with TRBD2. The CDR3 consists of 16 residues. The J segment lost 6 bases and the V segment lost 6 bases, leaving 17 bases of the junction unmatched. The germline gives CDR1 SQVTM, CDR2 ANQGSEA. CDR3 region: CSVARASGKVGNEQFF. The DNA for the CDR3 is TGCAGCGTGGCCAGGGCGAGCGGGAAGGTTGGCAATGAGCAGTTCTTC.

CDR3 residues: CASSRISQGGYGYTF. For the CDR3, the DNA is TGTGCCAGCAGCCGAATCAGTCAAGGGGGCTATGGCTACACCTTC. J is TRBJ1-2 and V is TRBV11-2; possibly TRBD1 for D (6 bases). V lost 5 bases to trimming and J lost 4 bases, with 17 bases between them. Per the germline V gene, CDR1 is SGHAT and CDR2 is FQNNGV. CDR3 size: 15 residues.

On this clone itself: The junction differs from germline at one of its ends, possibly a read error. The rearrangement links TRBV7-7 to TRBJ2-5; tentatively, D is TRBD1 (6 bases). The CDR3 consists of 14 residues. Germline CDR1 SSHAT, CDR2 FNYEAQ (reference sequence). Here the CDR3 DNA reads TGTGCTAGCAGCACGGACAGTGGTTCGGAGACCCAGTACTTC. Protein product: CASSTDSGSETQYF.

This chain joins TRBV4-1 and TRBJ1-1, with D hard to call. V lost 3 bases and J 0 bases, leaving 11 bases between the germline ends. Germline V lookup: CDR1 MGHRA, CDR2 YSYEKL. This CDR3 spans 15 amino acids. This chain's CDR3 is CASSQLLGMNTEAFF. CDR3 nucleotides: TGCGCCAGCAGCCAGCTTTTGGGCATGAACACTGAAGCTTTCTTT.

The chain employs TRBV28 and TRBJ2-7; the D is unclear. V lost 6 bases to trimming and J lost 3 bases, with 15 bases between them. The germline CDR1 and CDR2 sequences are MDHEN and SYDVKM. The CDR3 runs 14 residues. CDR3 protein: CASRQTRLNYEQYF. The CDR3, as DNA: TGTGCCAGCAGACAAACACGACTGAACTACGAGCAGTACTTC.

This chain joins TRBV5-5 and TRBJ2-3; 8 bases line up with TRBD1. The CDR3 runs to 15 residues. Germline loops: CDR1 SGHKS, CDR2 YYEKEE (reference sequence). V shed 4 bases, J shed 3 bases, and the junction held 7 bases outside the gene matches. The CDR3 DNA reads TGTGCCAGCAGCCGGGACAGGCCTCCTACAGATACGCAGTATTTT. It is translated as CASSRDRPPTDTQYF.

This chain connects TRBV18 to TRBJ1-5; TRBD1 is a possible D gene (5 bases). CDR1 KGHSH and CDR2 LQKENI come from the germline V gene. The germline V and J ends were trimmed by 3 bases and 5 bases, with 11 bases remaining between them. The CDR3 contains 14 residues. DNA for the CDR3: TGTGCCAGCTCACCCCAGGGAGGGGATCAGCCCCAGCATTTT. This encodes CASSPQGGDQPQHF.

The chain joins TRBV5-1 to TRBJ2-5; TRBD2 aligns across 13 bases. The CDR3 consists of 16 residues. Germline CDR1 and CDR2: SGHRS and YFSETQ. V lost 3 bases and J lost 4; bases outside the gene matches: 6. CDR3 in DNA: TGCGCCAGCAGCTCAGGACTAGCGGGAGAAAGAGAGACCCAGTACTTC. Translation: CASSSGLAGERETQYF.

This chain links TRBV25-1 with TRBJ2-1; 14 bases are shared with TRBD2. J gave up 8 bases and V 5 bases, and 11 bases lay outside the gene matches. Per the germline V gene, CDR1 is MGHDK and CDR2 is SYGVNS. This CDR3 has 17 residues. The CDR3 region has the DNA TGTGCCAGCAGTCTAAAAACGGGACTAGCGGGAGAGGATGAGCAGTTCTTC. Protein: CASSLKTGLAGEDEQFF.